This TCR beta chain was identified in a study of radiotherapy plus CTLA-4 blockade in lung cancer. The study gave focal radiation plus ipilimumab CTLA-4 blockade to patients with chemo-refractory metastatic non-small-cell lung cancer. TCRdb's table, derived via immunoSEQ multiplex PCR, lists solely in-frame clones and lacks some. The table has about 73,000 clones, 80% to 90% seen once. Study findings and constraints: Early blood T cell clone changes and increased post-radiation serum interferon-beta were reportedly the strongest response predictors. Tumor-origin TCR clones grew in blood after radiotherapy plus ipilimumab.

For this clone: The target antigen is unknown.

The germline V and J ends were trimmed by 7 bases and 2 bases, with 8 bases remaining between them. Germline CDR1 and CDR2: WSHSY and SAAADI. This CDR3 spans 13 amino acids. This chain links TRBV10-2 with TRBJ2-2; D possibly corresponds to TRBD1 (6 bases). The origin of this receptor is a human donor with non-small cell lung cancer that progressed on radiotherapy plus ipilimumab. Sequenced here: peripheral blood, sampled from a patient treated with radiotherapy plus ipilimumab. The CDR3 reads CASTGDNTGELFF. Written as DNA, the CDR3 is TGCGCCAGCACAGGGGATAACACCGGGGAGCTGTTTTTT.